The 2 T cell receptor beta chains reported below all come from one sample, sequenced in a study of long-term antiretroviral therapy in people with HIV. At the survey level, the v3.0 immunoSEQ assay was run. The protocol was immunoSEQ multiplex PCR, while the TCRdb copy is restricted to in-frame clones and leaves out a portion. This sample yields 17,000 or so clones, of which roughly 73% are seen a single time; around 15% belongs to the top ten. The sequencing here drew on unsorted PBMCs, taken approximately 2.2 years before starting antiretroviral therapy. These receptors came from a young man with HIV.

The chain joins TRBV7-2 to TRBJ2-1; 9 positions agree with TRBD1. This CDR3 has 12 residues. Germline loops: CDR1 SGHTA, CDR2 FQGNSA. V lost 3 bases, J lost 16 bases, and 7 bases stayed unmatched. CDR3 nucleotide sequence: TGTGCCAGCAGCTTCCCGGGACAGGGACAATTCTTC. Translated: CASSFPGQGQFF.

V and J are TRBV7-3 and TRBJ1-1, with a tentative D call TRBD1 (6 bases). V gave up 4 bases and J gave up 0 bases, with 18 bases separating them. The CDR3 consists of 17 residues. CDR1 is SGHTA and CDR2 is FQGTGA in the germline V gene. CDR3 sequence reads: CASSSLTGIVMNTEAFF. The CDR3 DNA is TGTGCCAGCAGCTCCTTGACAGGAATAGTTATGAACACTGAAGCTTTCTTT.